A selection of T cell receptor beta chains follows, all from one sample in a study of blood T cell repertoires in COVID-19. The repertoire was sequenced with immunoSEQ multiplex PCR; TCRdb's copy has only in-frame clones and lacks some. The sample contains 30,000 to 35,000 clones, approximately 80% of which appear only once. Sequencing used peripheral blood. The receptors were sampled from an elderly man with acute or convalescent COVID-19. CDR3s include the opening cysteine and the closing phenylalanine or tryptophan. A D gene is named only where the DNA matches it firmly. Size is stated for part of the rows, as once, few or many counts, or as a class when the clone is expanded.

clone_size	d_call	v_call	j_call	cdr3_aa	cdr3_nt
.	TRBD1	TRBV28	TRBJ2-4	CASRKRTGLRENIQYF	TGTGCCAGCAGAAAAAGGACAGGGCTTAGAGAAAACATTCAGTACTTC
once	TRBD1	TRBV5-1	TRBJ1-2	CASRQGNYGYTF	TGCGCCAGCCGACAGGGAAACTATGGCTACACCTTC
once	.	TRBV4-1	TRBJ1-3	CASSQDPRGNTIYF	TGCGCCAGCAGCCAAGATCCCAGAGGAAACACCATATATTTT
.	TRBD2	TRBV6-2/TRBV6-3	TRBJ2-7	CASSYSMPSGIHEQYF	TGTGCCAGCAGTTACAGTATGCCTAGCGGGATCCACGAGCAGTACTTC
few	.	TRBV20-1	TRBJ2-7	CSARPGVEQYF	TGCAGTGCTAGACCAGGGGTCGAGCAGTACTTC
.	.	TRBV11-3	TRBJ1-1	CASSSDRQNTEAFF	TGTGCCAGCAGCTCGGACAGACAGAACACTGAAGCTTTCTTT
.	.	TRBV18	TRBJ2-7	CASSPPKPRQTYEQYF	TGTGCCAGCTCACCACCAAAACCACGACAGACCTACGAGCAGTACTTC
medium-sized	TRBD2	TRBV14	TRBJ2-3	CASTPSGRTDTQYF	TGTGCCAGCACCCCTAGCGGGAGGACAGATACGCAGTATTTT
.	.	TRBV29-1	TRBJ1-2	CSVLQGMGYGYTF	TGCAGCGTTTTACAGGGAATGGGCTATGGCTACACCTTC
.	TRBD1	TRBV19	TRBJ1-5	CASRPNDRGRGNQPQHF	TGTGCCAGTAGGCCAAACGACAGGGGGCGAGGCAATCAGCCCCAGCATTTT
.	.	TRBV29-1	TRBJ2-7	CSVEGEEYEQYF	TGCAGCGTTGAAGGGGAGGAATACGAGCAGTACTTC
.	TRBD2	TRBV9	TRBJ2-5	CASSLREGLGETQYF	TGTGCCAGCAGCCTCAGGGAGGGCCTGGGGGAGACCCAGTACTTC
.	.	TRBV2	TRBJ2-7	CASSVGRGEYEQYF	TGTGCCAGCAGTGTCGGCAGGGGGGAATACGAGCAGTACTTC
.	.	TRBV30	TRBJ1-2	CAWNVKTASNYGYTF	TGTGCCTGGAACGTCAAGACAGCATCTAACTATGGCTACACCTTC
.	.	TRBV3-1/TRBV3-2	TRBJ2-3	CASSQDELRATQYF	TGTGCCAGCAGCCAAGACGAGTTAAGAGCTACGCAGTATTTT
.	.	TRBV12-3/TRBV12-4	TRBJ2-1	CASSFGGNEQFF	TGTGCCAGCAGTTTCGGGGGCAATGAGCAGTTCTTC
.	TRBD1	TRBV6-2/TRBV6-3	TRBJ2-5	CASSYARGPETQYF	TGTGCCAGCAGTTACGCGAGGGGGCCGGAGACCCAGTACTTC